This T cell receptor beta chain was observed in a study of blood T cell repertoires in COVID-19. Data came from immunoSEQ multiplex PCR; TCRdb stores just in-frame clones and leaves some out. The sample holds 40,000 to 60,000 clones; around 87% are singletons and the top ten take more than 5%. Looked up from germline, CDR1 is MNHEY and CDR2 is SMNVEV (reference sequence). The CDR3 consists of 15 residues. Unmatched junction bases numbered 7, after V lost 5 bases and J lost 0 bases. The V gene is TRBV27, the J gene TRBJ2-7; 7 positions match TRBD2. Sequenced sample: peripheral blood. This receptor was obtained from a man between 35 and 55 years old with active COVID-19. The DNA for the CDR3 is TGTGCCAGCAGTATAAAGGCTAGCGGCTCCTACGAGCAGTACTTC. Its protein product is CASSIKASGSYEQYF.